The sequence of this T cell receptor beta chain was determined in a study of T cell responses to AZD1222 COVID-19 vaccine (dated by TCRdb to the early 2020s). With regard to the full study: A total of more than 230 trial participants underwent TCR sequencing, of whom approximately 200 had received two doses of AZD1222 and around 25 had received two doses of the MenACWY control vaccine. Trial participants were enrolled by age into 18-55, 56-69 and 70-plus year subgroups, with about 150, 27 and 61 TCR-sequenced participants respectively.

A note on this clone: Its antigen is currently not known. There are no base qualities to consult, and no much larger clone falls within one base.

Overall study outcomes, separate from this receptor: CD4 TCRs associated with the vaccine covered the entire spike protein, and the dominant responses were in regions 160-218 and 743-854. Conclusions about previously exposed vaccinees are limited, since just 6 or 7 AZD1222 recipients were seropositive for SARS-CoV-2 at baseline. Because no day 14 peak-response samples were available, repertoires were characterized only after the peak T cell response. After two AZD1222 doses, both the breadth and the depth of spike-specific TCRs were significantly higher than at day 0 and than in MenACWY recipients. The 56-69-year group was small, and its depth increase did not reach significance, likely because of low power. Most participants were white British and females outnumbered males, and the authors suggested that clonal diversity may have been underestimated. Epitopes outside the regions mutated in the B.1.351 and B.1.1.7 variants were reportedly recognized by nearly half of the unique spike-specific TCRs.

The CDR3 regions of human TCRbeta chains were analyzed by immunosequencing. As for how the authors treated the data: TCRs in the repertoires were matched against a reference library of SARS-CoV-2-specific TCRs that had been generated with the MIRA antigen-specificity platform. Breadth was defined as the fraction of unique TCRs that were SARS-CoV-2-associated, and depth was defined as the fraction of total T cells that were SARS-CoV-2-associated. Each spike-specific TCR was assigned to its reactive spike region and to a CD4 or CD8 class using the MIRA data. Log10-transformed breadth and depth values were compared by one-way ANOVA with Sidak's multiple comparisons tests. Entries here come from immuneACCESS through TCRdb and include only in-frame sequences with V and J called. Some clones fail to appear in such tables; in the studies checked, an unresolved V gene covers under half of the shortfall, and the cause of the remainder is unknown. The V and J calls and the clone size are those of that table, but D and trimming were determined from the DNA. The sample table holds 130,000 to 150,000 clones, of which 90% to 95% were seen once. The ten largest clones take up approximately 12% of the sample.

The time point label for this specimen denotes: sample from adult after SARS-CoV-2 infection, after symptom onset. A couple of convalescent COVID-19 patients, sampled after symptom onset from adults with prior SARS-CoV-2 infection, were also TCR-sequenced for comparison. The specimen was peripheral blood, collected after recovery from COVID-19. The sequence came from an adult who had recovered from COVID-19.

The CDR3 region: CASKGPGREQYF. In nucleotide form, the sequence is TGTGCCAGCAAAGGGCCAGGGAGGGAGCAGTACTTC. The chain uses TRBV28 and TRBJ2-7; the D gene is perhaps TRBD2, from 6 matching bases. Looking up the germline V gene yields CDR1 MDHEN and CDR2 SYDVKM. Inclusive of the bounding cysteine and phenylalanine, the CDR3 is 12 residues long. Kept here is only the CDR3 DNA, which spans 36 bases and is read in frame from base 1. Trimming removed 7 bases from V and 7 bases from J, leaving 14 bases between the germline ends.